This T cell receptor beta chain is drawn from a study of neurological immune-mediated disorders. This clonotype appeared many times. From the 5' RACE reads, TCRdb called clonotypes with MiXCR, one entry per CDR3 protein. Among approximately 40,000 distinct CDR3 sequences listed, more than 12% were seen once. This TCR derives from a woman aged 55-75 years with HTLV-1-associated myelopathy (HAM/TSP). Sequences were obtained from CD4+ T cells from blood.

CDR3 region: CSVRMTVPSNYGYTF. As DNA, the CDR3 is TGCAGCGTCCGAATGACGGTCCCCTCTAACTATGGCTACACCTTC. This sequence joins TRBV29-1 and TRBJ1-2; D is undetermined. Germline V lookup: CDR1 SQVTM, CDR2 ANQGSEA. This CDR3 is built from 15 residues. Trimming pared 6 bases from V and 0 bases from J, leaving 17 bases between.